The 11 T cell receptor beta chains below were found in one sample sequenced in a study of regulatory T cells in long-lasting Graves disease. The time point was: persistent/refractory GD, antithyroid drugs over 5 years with positive TRAb. Making the TCR library involved RNA that had been extracted from PBMCs. Assembly of TCR beta libraries relied on iRepertoire HTBI primers together with Arm-PCR of CDR3 regions. TCRdb redid the calling of the multiplex PCR reads with MiXCR, one entry per CDR3 protein. The repertoire holds around 460,000 distinct CDR3 sequences, 22% seen once, with around 13% in the top ten. Sequenced material: peripheral blood mononuclear cells (PBMCs), taken when the disease was refractory, from a patient treated with antithyroid drugs. The receptors stem from a female donor with Graves disease.

This clonotype was picked up a small number of times. The J gene is TRBJ1-2, the V gene TRBV7-9; D possibly corresponds to TRBD1 (5 bases). Germline V gives CDR1 SEHNR, CDR2 FQNEAQ (reference sequence). The V end was cut by 3 bases, the J end by 3 bases, with 11 bases between. The CDR3 has 14 residues. The DNA of the CDR3 is TGTGCCAGCAGCTTTCCAGGGAGGGACTATGGCTACACCTTC. It encodes CASSFPGRDYGYTF.

The gene calls are TRBV9 and TRBJ2-5, with 10 bases lining up with TRBD1. V dropped 3 bases and J dropped 2; count of bases not matched to a gene: 4. The germline V gene has CDR1 SGDLS and CDR2 YYNGEE. This CDR3 contains 15 residues. CDR3 sequence: CASSARTGGQETQYF. The CDR3, as DNA: TGTGCCAGCAGCGCCCGGACAGGGGGGCAAGAGACCCAGTACTTC.

Worth noting for this clonotype: A much bigger clone sits one base away, suggesting this may be a read error. The chain recombines TRBV2 with TRBJ2-5; a weak D match, TRBD2 (6 bases). The V end was cut by 0 bases, the J end by 5 bases, with 16 bases between. This CDR3 has 16 residues. Germline V CDR1 and CDR2: SNHLY, FYNNEI. DNA for the CDR3: TGTGCCAGCAGTGAAGCGCTTCGGGGGTGCGGGGAGACCCAGTACTTC. Its protein is CASSEALRGCGETQYF.

This clonotype was picked up many times. J is TRBJ2-7 and V is TRBV7-9, with TRBD1 identical over 8 bases. This CDR3 spans 13 amino acids. Germline loops: CDR1 SEHNR, CDR2 FQNEAQ (reference sequence). J gave up 5 bases and V 5 bases, and 5 bases lay outside the gene matches. CDR3: CASSPGQGDEQYF. The CDR3 region has the DNA TGTGCCAGCAGCCCTGGACAGGGCGACGAGCAGTACTTC.

This clonotype was picked up many times. The rearrangement links TRBV2 to TRBJ1-2; 7 positions match TRBD1. V gave up 6 bases and J gave up 4 bases; unmatched junction bases: 14. Germline CDR1 is SNHLY and CDR2 is FYNNEI. This CDR3 is 16 amino acids long. CDR3 DNA sequence: TGTGCCAGCAGCTCCCCGATCAGGGGGATTGGCTATGGCTACACCTTC. Encoded protein: CASSSPIRGIGYGYTF. Full variable domain (outside the CDR3, taken from reference TRBV2 and TRBJ1-2): EPEVTQTPSHQVTQMGQEVILRCVPISNHLYFYWYRQILGQKVEFLVSFYNNEISEKSEIFDDQFSVERPDGSNFTLKIRSTKLEDSAMYFCASSSPIRGIGYGYTFGSGTRLTVV.

There are many counts of this clonotype. The V call is TRBV2, the J call TRBJ2-3; 9 nucleotides match TRBD1. The CDR3 has 13 amino acids. CDR1 SNHLY and CDR2 FYNNEI come from the germline V gene. Trimming removed 11 bases from V and 1 base from J; junction bases left unmatched: 4. The CDR3 sequence is CAGQGMGTDTQYF. The CDR3 DNA is TGTGCCGGACAGGGGATGGGCACAGATACGCAGTATTTT.

This clonotype was found a few times. This rearrangement joins TRBV29-1 to TRBJ1-4, with TRBD1 as a possible D gene (6 bases). The CDR3 runs 14 residues. Germline CDR1 and CDR2: SQVTM and ANQGSEA. V lost 4 bases and J lost 4, with 13 bases in between. CDR3 nucleotide sequence: TGCAGCGTTGCCCTCGGGGGGCGTAATGAAAAACTGTTTTTT. It codes for CSVALGGRNEKLFF.

This clonotype was detected only a few times. This rearrangement joins TRBV20-1 to TRBJ1-4; D call uncertain. Per the germline V gene, CDR1 is DFQATT and CDR2 is SNEGSKA (reference sequence). V was clipped by 3 bases and J by 3 bases, with 17 bases between them. The length of the CDR3 is 16 residues. DNA of the CDR3: TGCAGTGCTAGGGCGACGGGTAGCACCTCTAATGAAAAACTGTTTTTT. This gives the protein CSARATGSTSNEKLFF.

The genes are TRBV5-1 and TRBJ1-3, with 9 bases fitting TRBD1. This CDR3 spans 16 amino acids. CDR1 SGHRS and CDR2 YFSETQ come from the germline V gene. V was pared by 6 bases and J by 2 bases, with 9 bases of the junction left unmatched. CDR3 in DNA: TGCGCCAGCACCCCCTGGGGACAGGGAGCTGGAAACACCATATATTTT. Its protein is CASTPWGQGAGNTIYF.

The chain is built from TRBV7-2 and TRBJ1-1, with 9 bases matching TRBD1. The V segment lost 3 bases and the J segment 0 bases; nucleotides outside the gene matches: 5. The CDR3 sequence is 16 residues long. The germline gives CDR1 SGHTA, CDR2 FQGNSA. CDR3 coding DNA: TGTGCCAGCAGCTTTCCCAGGACAGGGGTGAACACTGAAGCTTTCTTT. Protein product: CASSFPRTGVNTEAFF.

This clonotype appeared many times. V usage is TRBV2 and J usage is TRBJ2-5, with 8 bases fitting TRBD2. CDR3 length equals 16 residues. Germline V CDR1 and CDR2: SNHLY, FYNNEI. Trimming removed 6 bases from V and 5 bases from J; junction bases left unmatched: 14. The CDR3 DNA follows: TGTGCCAGCAGGGATCAGCGGGGGCCCACGGGGGAGACCCAGTACTTC. It yields the protein CASRDQRGPTGETQYF. Supplemented by reference TRBV2 and TRBJ2-5, the full variable domain reads EPEVTQTPSHQVTQMGQEVILRCVPISNHLYFYWYRQILGQKVEFLVSFYNNEISEKSEIFDDQFSVERPDGSNFTLKIRSTKLEDSAMYFCASRDQRGPTGETQYFGPGTRLLVL.